Listed here are 13 T cell receptor beta chains from one sample, sequenced in a study of blood T cells in healthy people across ages (dated by TCRdb to 2015 to 2017). Library preparation employed 5' RACE. The data were produced on an Illumina HiSeq 2500. A second PCR of roughly 7 to 11 cycles was performed with a sample-barcoded 5' primer and a J-beta primer mix. TCRdb's own reprocessing of the public reads used fastp at Q25 and MiXCR and kept productive beta chains. Each entry merges the rows of one CDR3 protein and shows their most common DNA and genes. The sample has about 770,000 distinct CDR3 sequences on record, roughly 44% of them singletons. The ten largest clones take up nearly 20% of the sample. Sequencing used blood. The receptors were sampled from a man in his sixties in good health.

This clonotype was detected many times. J is TRBJ2-5 and V is TRBV12-3 or TRBV12-4, with 13 positions matching TRBD2. This CDR3 has 14 residues. Unmatched junction bases numbered 3, after V lost 6 bases and J lost 5 bases. The CDR3, as DNA: TGTGCCAGCAGCCGACTAGCGGGGGGTGAGACCCAGTACTTC. As protein: CASSRLAGGETQYF.

The chain is built from TRBV7-3 and TRBJ2-1; the D is unclear. Germline V gene lookup returns CDR1 SGHTA and CDR2 FQGTGA. CDR3 length equals 14 residues. V lost 0 bases, J lost 6 bases, and 9 bases lay in between. CDR3 DNA sequence: TGTGCCAGCAGCTTAACGGACCAGATCAATGAGCAGTTCTTC. Translated, it gives CASSLTDQINEQFF.

CDR3 amino acids: CASSYEFGPQHF. CDR3 nucleotides: TGTGCCAGCAGCTACGAATTCGGGCCCCAGCATTTT. The J gene is TRBJ1-5, the V gene TRBV5-6; no reliable D call. Germline-derived CDR1 and CDR2 are SGHDT and YYEEEE. This CDR3 contains 12 residues. V shed 3 bases and J shed 9 bases, with 10 bases lying between them.

Only a few counts were recorded for this clonotype. The rearrangement uses TRBV18 and TRBJ1-2; D gene ambiguous. Trimming pared 3 bases from V and 8 bases from J, leaving 13 bases between. There are 13 residues in the CDR3. CDR1 KGHSH and CDR2 LQKENI come from the germline V gene. The CDR3 nucleotides read TGTGCCAGCTCACCTCGCGGGTTAGGAGGCTACACCTTC. Translation: CASSPRGLGGYTF. The full variable domain, its missing parts supplied by reference TRBV18 and TRBJ1-2, is NAGVMQNPRHLVRRRGQEARLRCSPMKGHSHVYWYRQLPEEGLKFMVYLQKENIIDESGMPKERFSAEFPKEGPSILRIQQVVRGDSAAYFCASSPRGLGGYTFGSGTRLTVV.

The rearrangement links TRBV20-1 to TRBJ2-7; 11 bases match TRBD2. This CDR3 is built from 16 residues. Losses at the gene ends were 3 bases for V and 0 bases for J; bases not matched to a gene: 7. Germline CDR1 reads DFQATT; CDR2 reads SNEGSKA (reference sequence). CDR3 sequence (DNA): TGCAGTGCTAGTCCTCCTAGCGGGGGGCTCTCCTACGAGCAGTACTTC. Protein: CSASPPSGGLSYEQYF.

The chain couples TRBV28 to TRBJ2-5; TRBD1 matches at 9 bases. With V trimmed by 6 bases and J by 11 bases, 16 bases remained unmatched. The CDR3 contains 15 residues. Germline CDR1 is MDHEN and CDR2 is SYDVKM. The CDR3 spells CASSPPGQGIEEQYF. The CDR3 DNA reads TGTGCCAGCAGCCCACCGGGACAGGGTATCGAAGAGCAGTACTTC.

This clonotype was detected a few times. J is TRBJ2-7 and V is TRBV20-1; 8 bases match TRBD1. The CDR3 length is 13 residues. Germline CDR1 and CDR2: DFQATT and SNEGSKA (reference sequence). The junction had 8 bases not matched to a gene; V was cut back by 5 bases and J by 5 bases. The CDR3 spells CSALTGAFDEQYF. CDR3 nucleotides: TGCAGTGCTTTGACAGGGGCGTTCGACGAGCAGTACTTC.

This chain connects TRBV5-8 to TRBJ2-4; D possibly corresponds to TRBD1 (6 bases). The V gene lost 5 bases and the J gene lost 0 bases, with 15 bases spanning the gap. The V gene's germline CDR1 is SGHTS and CDR2 YDEGEE. The CDR3 runs to 16 residues. CDR3 coding DNA: TGTGCCAGCAGTCATGAGGCAGGGGTAGCCAAAAACATTCAGTACTTC. The encoded protein is CASSHEAGVAKNIQYF.

There are a few counts of this clonotype. The J gene is TRBJ2-3, the V gene TRBV20-1; possibly TRBD2 for D (5 bases). Between the trimmed V and J ends, which lost 6 bases and 2 bases, there was a span of 15 bases. This CDR3 contains 14 residues. Per germline, CDR1 DFQATT and CDR2 SNEGSKA (reference sequence). The CDR3 loop is CSARPGLSTDTQYF. The CDR3 DNA sequence: TGCAGTGCCCGTCCTGGACTTTCCACAGATACGCAGTATTTT.

The chain has TRBV2 and TRBJ1-5; 9 bases fit TRBD1. Trimming cost V 3 bases and J 7 bases; bases outside gene matches: 4. Germline V gives CDR1 SNHLY, CDR2 FYNNEI. There are 14 residues in the CDR3. CDR3 in amino acids: CASSDRDRAQPQHF. CDR3 in DNA: TGTGCCAGCAGTGACCGGGACAGGGCCCAGCCCCAGCATTTT.

The chain combines TRBV11-2 with TRBJ2-7; D ambiguous. The CDR3 loop spans 12 amino acids. The germline V gene encodes CDR1 SGHAT and CDR2 FQNNGV. V was shortened by 5 bases and J by 5 bases, with 10 bases between the two germline ends. The CDR3 DNA sequence: TGTGCCAGCAGCCCCTCGAGTCACGAGCAGTACTTC. Translating gives CASSPSSHEQYF.

The chain couples TRBV20-1 to TRBJ1-1; D unresolved. The CDR3 has 12 residues. Germline V gene lookup returns CDR1 DFQATT and CDR2 SNEGSKA (reference sequence). V was pared by 8 bases and J by 2 bases, with 12 bases between. CDR3 sequence (DNA): TGCAGTCCGAGTTCCTCAAACACTGAAGCTTTCTTT. Protein sequence: CSPSSSNTEAFF.

J is TRBJ1-2 and V is TRBV7-9; unclear D gene. The germline V gene encodes CDR1 SEHNR and CDR2 FQNEAQ (reference sequence). The CDR3 totals 14 residues. Trimming removed 1 base at V and 7 bases at J, with 13 bases between. CDR3 loop: CASSLEGMTSGYTF. As DNA, the CDR3 is TGTGCCAGCAGCTTAGAGGGAATGACAAGTGGCTACACCTTC.